This T cell receptor (beta chain) was captured in a study of cytomegalovirus exposure and HLA in healthy donors. Study conclusions and caveats: Overall, roughly 150 TCR beta chains were annotated as cytomegalovirus-associated. DRB1 showed the most TCR associations and HLA-C the fewest in a later analysis, as rates varied by HLA locus. Analyses of presence/absence relied on an assumption of roughly uniform sequencing depth across donors. Later work associated roughly 17,000 TCR beta sequences with HLA alleles at 0.05 false discovery rate.

PCR was performed using 60 Vbeta and 13 Jbeta primers. TCRdb's copy holds only in-frame clones and misses some; the assay was immunoSEQ multiplex PCR. The table lists tens of thousands of clones, approximately 70% of them singletons. Comment on this clone: Its antigen is as yet unknown.

CDR3 length: 17 residues. The germline gives CDR1 SNHLY, CDR2 FYNNEI. J gave up 4 bases and V 8 bases, and 15 bases lay outside the gene matches. This receptor was taken from a man between 60 and 75 years old in good health and CMV-seronegative. Source material: PBMCs. The chain links TRBV2 to TRBJ1-4, with TRBD1 identical over 8 bases. The CDR3 spells CASLLGDRSAINEKLFF. The CDR3 coding sequence is TGTGCCAGCTTGCTAGGGGACAGGTCCGCAATTAATGAAAAACTGTTTTTT. The variable domain in full, completed from reference TRBV2 and TRBJ1-4, reads EPEVTQTPSHQVTQMGQEVILRCVPISNHLYFYWYRQILGQKVEFLVSFYNNEISEKSEIFDDQFSVERPDGSNFTLKIRSTKLEDSAMYFCASLLGDRSAINEKLFFGSGTQLSVL.